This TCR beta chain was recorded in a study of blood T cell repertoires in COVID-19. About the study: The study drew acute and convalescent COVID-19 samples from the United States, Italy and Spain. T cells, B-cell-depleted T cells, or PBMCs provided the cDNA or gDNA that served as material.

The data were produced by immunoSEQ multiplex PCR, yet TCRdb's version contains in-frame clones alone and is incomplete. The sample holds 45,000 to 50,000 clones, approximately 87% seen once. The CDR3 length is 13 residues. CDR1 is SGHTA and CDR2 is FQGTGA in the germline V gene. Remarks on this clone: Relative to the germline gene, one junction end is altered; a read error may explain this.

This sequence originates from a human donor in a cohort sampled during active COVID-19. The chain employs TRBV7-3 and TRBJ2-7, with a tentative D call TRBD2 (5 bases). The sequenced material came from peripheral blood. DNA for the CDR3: TGTGCCAGCAGCCTTCTCCCTTCGGGGTTGCAGAACTTC. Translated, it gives CASSLLPSGLQNF.